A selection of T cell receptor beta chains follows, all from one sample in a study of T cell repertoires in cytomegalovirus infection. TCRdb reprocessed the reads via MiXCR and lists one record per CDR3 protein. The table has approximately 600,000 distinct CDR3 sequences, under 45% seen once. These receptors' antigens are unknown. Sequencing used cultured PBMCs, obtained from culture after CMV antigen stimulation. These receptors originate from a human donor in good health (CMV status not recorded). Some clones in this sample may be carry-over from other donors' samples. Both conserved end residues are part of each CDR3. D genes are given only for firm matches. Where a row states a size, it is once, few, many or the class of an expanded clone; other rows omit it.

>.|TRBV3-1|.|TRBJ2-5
CASSPGQSGTQYF
TGTGCCAGCAGCCCCGGACAGTCAGGGACCCAGTACTTC
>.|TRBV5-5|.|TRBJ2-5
CASSSGPRAETQYF
TGTGCCAGCAGCAGCGGACCCCGGGCGGAGACCCAGTACTTC
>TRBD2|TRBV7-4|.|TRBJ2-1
CASSFRPAGAFNEQFF
TGTGCCAGCAGCTTCAGGCCAGCGGGGGCCTTCAATGAGCAGTTCTTC
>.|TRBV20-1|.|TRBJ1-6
CSARPSTVENSPLHF
TGCAGTGCTAGGCCCTCGACAGTCGAAAATTCACCCCTCCACTTT
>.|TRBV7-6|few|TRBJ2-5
CASRKDIVETQYF
TGTGCCAGCAGAAAGGACATTGTGGAGACCCAGTACTTC
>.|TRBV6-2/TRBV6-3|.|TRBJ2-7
CASKSGHGTDEQYF
TGTGCCAGCAAATCGGGACACGGTACCGACGAGCAGTACTTC
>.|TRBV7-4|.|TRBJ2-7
CASSPPGLKGYEQYF
TGTGCCAGCAGCCCACCGGGTCTTAAGGGTTACGAGCAGTACTTC
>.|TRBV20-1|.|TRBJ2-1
CSASRGEQFF
TGCAGTGCTAGTCGGGGTGAGCAGTTCTTC
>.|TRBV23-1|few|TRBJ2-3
CASESVEDADTQYF
TGCGCCAGCGAATCGGTGGAGGATGCAGATACGCAGTATTTT
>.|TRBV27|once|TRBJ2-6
CASSRQFVAGANVLTF
TGTGCCAGCAGTAGACAGTTTGTGGCTGGGGCCAACGTCCTGACTTTC
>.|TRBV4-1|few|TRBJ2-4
CASSQLQGPVAKNIQYF
TGCGCCAGCAGCCAACTACAGGGCCCCGTAGCCAAAAACATTCAGTACTTC
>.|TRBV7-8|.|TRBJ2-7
CASSTSSGWNYEQYF
TGTGCCAGCAGCACAAGCTCCGGGTGGAACTACGAGCAGTACTTC
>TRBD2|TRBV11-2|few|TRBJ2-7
CASSQPGLAGVRVSYEQYF
TGTGCCAGCAGCCAACCGGGACTAGCGGGAGTCCGTGTGTCCTACGAGCAGTACTTC
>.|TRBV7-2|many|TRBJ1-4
CASSHRGGTNEKLFF
TGTGCCAGCAGCCATCGGGGGGGAACTAATGAAAAACTGTTTTTT
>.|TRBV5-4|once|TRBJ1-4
CASSAGRHGDEKLFF
TGTGCCAGCAGTGCGGGGAGGCATGGCGATGAAAAACTGTTTTTT
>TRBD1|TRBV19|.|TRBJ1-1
CASSIDRGQAFF
TGTGCCAGTAGTATAGACAGGGGGCAAGCTTTCTTT
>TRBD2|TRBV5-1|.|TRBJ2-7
CASSLGFSRTRVYEQYF
TGCGCCAGCAGCTTGGGATTCTCACGGACTAGGGTCTACGAGCAGTACTTC
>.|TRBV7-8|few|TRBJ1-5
CASSRTENQPQHF
TGTGCCAGCAGCCGGACAGAAAATCAGCCCCAGCATTTT
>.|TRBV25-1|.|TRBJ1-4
CASSGSSEQNEKLFF
TGTGCCAGCAGTGGTAGTTCAGAACAAAATGAAAAACTGTTTTTT
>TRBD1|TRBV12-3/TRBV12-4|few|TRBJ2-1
CASSLGRGQGLYNEQFF
TGTGCCAGCAGTTTAGGACGGGGACAGGGCCTCTACAATGAGCAGTTCTTC
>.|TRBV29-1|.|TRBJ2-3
CSVEQGTDTQYF
TGCAGCGTTGAGCAGGGCACAGATACGCAGTATTTT
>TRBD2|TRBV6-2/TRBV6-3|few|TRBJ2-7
CASSWLLAGVASYEQYF
TGTGCCAGCAGTTGGCTTCTAGCGGGAGTGGCATCCTACGAGCAGTACTTC
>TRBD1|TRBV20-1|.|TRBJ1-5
CSVPGQGNQPQHF
TGCAGTGTCCCGGGACAGGGGAATCAGCCCCAGCATTTT
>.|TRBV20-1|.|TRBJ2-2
CSVPYSSATGELFF
TGCAGTGTCCCATATTCTAGTGCCACCGGGGAGCTGTTTTTT